The 19 T cell receptor beta chains given below trace back to one sample, sequenced in a study of T cell repertoires in cytomegalovirus infection. TCRdb processed the reads anew with MiXCR; each CDR3 protein has one entry. Of under 300,000 distinct CDR3 sequences in the sample, 9% to 15% were seen once. The sample taken for sequencing was PBMCs. These receptors were collected from a human donor in good health (CMV status not recorded). Some clones in this sample may be carry-over from other donors' samples.

This clonotype was detected a few times. The rearrangement links TRBV2 to TRBJ2-7, with a possible D match to TRBD1 (7 bases). This CDR3 comprises 12 residues. The germline V gene encodes CDR1 SNHLY and CDR2 FYNNEI. Trimming took 8 bases from V and 2 from J, leaving 10 bases between them. CDR3 amino acids: CASARGAYEQYF. CDR3 sequence (DNA): TGTGCCAGCGCCAGGGGGGCCTACGAGCAGTACTTC.

In its sample, this clonotype was seen many times. The rearrangement joins TRBV19 to TRBJ2-3; D is perhaps TRBD1 (6 bases). Germline CDR1 and CDR2: LNHDA and SQIVND (reference sequence). CDR3 length: 19 residues. The ends were cut back, 11 bases at V and 0 bases at J, with 30 bases in the middle. CDR3 sequence: CAGTLRGIALELSTDTQYF. DNA for the CDR3: TGTGCCGGGACACTCCGTGGAATTGCTTTGGAACTGAGCACAGATACGCAGTATTTT.

J is TRBJ2-3 and V is TRBV19; D gene unclear. Trimming pared 0 bases from V and 8 bases from J, leaving 9 bases between. Looked up from germline, CDR1 is LNHDA and CDR2 is SQIVND (reference sequence). The length of the CDR3 is 13 residues. The DNA of the CDR3 is TGTGCCAGTAGTATAGATCAGTGGGGTACGCAGTATTTT. It encodes CASSIDQWGTQYF.

This clonotype appeared many times. The chain employs TRBV7-2 and TRBJ2-3; D is perhaps TRBD2 (6 bases). Germline-derived CDR1 and CDR2 are SGHTA and FQGNSA. Trimming pared 6 bases from V and 1 base from J, leaving 32 bases between. The CDR3 totals 21 residues. For the CDR3, the DNA is TGTGCCAGCAGTTTAATAGGGTCCCTGACGGGAGTAAAGGCGGGCACAGATACGCAGTATTTT. It encodes CASSLIGSLTGVKAGTDTQYF. The whole variable domain, filled in from reference TRBV7-2 and TRBJ2-3, reads GAGVSQSPSNKVTEKGKDVELRCDPISGHTALYWYRQSLGQGLEFLIYFQGNSAPDKSGLPSDRFSAERTGGSVSTLTIQRTQQEDSAVYLCASSLIGSLTGVKAGTDTQYFGPGTRLTVL.

This clonotype has a count of ten or more. This sequence joins TRBV7-6 and TRBJ2-2, with a possible D match to TRBD1 (5 bases). V was cut by 1 base and J by 6 bases, with 9 bases left in between. CDR1 SGHVS and CDR2 FNYEAQ come from the germline V gene. This CDR3 has 14 residues. Here the CDR3 reads CASSLVRGSGELFF. CDR3 nucleotides: TGTGCCAGCAGCTTAGTTAGGGGATCCGGGGAGCTGTTTTTT.

There are a few counts of this clonotype. The rearrangement uses TRBV5-1 and TRBJ1-1, with unresolved D. Germline V gives CDR1 SGHRS, CDR2 YFSETQ. Trimming left V 5 bases short and J 3 bases short, with 8 bases between. The CDR3 spans 12 residues. CDR3 amino acids: CASSAGDTEAFF. Written as DNA, the CDR3 is TGCGCCAGCAGTGCCGGGGACACTGAAGCTTTCTTT.

This clonotype has just a few counts. V is TRBV7-9 and J is TRBJ1-1; 8 bases agree with TRBD1. This CDR3 is built from 12 residues. CDR1 and CDR2 from the germline V gene are SEHNR and FQNEAQ (reference sequence). V lost 7 bases, J lost 5 bases, and 3 bases stayed unmatched. CDR3 sequence: CASTRTGTEAFF. The CDR3 nucleotides are TGTGCCAGCACCCGGACAGGGACTGAAGCTTTCTTT.

This clonotype appeared a single time. A much bigger clone sits one base away, suggesting this may be a read error. The chain employs TRBV14 and TRBJ1-1; a possible D gene is TRBD1 (5 bases). The CDR3 extends over 14 amino acids. The V and J ends lost 5 bases and 5 bases respectively, with 15 bases between them. Germline CDR1 is SGHDN and CDR2 is FVKESK. The CDR3 coding sequence is TGTGCCAGCAGCTTCTTCGCGGAGGGGACTGAAGCTTTCTTT. Its protein product is CASSFFAEGTEAFF.

V usage is TRBV20-1 and J usage is TRBJ2-7; D remains unclear. This CDR3 comprises 14 residues. Germline V gene lookup returns CDR1 DFQATT and CDR2 SNEGSKA (reference sequence). V lost 4 bases and J lost 0, with 13 bases in between. The CDR3 DNA reads as TGCAGTGCTACATCCCCGGGCCGCTCCTACGAGCAGTACTTC. This translates into CSATSPGRSYEQYF.

This clonotype was recorded a few times. The V call is TRBV6-2 or TRBV6-3, the J call TRBJ1-5; tentative D call: TRBD1 (5 bases). CDR3 size: 14 residues. Germline lookup yields CDR1 MNHEY and CDR2 SVGEGT. CDR3 sequence reads: CVSAGPGIGQPQHF. The CDR3 DNA follows: TGTGTCTCTGCTGGGCCAGGGATCGGTCAGCCCCAGCATTTT.

This clonotype was observed at least ten times. This rearrangement joins TRBV15 to TRBJ2-1; 10 nucleotides agree with TRBD1. The CDR3 has 16 amino acids. Germline V gives CDR1 LNHNV, CDR2 YYDKDF (reference sequence). With 0 bases clipped from V and 8 bases from J, the junction kept 7 bases outside the gene matches. CDR3 DNA: TGTGCCACCAGCAGAGACTTTTCCGGGACAGGGGATGAGCAGTTCTTC. The encoded protein is CATSRDFSGTGDEQFF.

This clonotype was observed at least ten times. The chain carries TRBV7-3 and TRBJ1-2; D unclear. V lost 1 base and J lost 2, with 8 bases in between. The CDR3 runs 14 residues. Germline lookup yields CDR1 SGHTA and CDR2 FQGTGA. The CDR3 bases are TGTGCCAGCAGCTTAAGCCACGGGAACTATGGCTACACCTTC. Translation gives CASSLSHGNYGYTF.

This clonotype was observed a few times. The chain carries TRBV2 and TRBJ2-2, with 9 bases identical to TRBD1. J gave up 1 base and V 3 bases, and 0 bases lay outside the gene matches. This CDR3 is 15 amino acids long. Germline assignment: CDR1 SNHLY and CDR2 FYNNEI. Written as DNA, the CDR3 is TGTGCCAGCAGTGAGGACAGGGGGAACACCGGGGAGCTGTTTTTT. Amino acid sequence: CASSEDRGNTGELFF.

This clonotype was picked up many times. The chain is built from TRBV7-9 and TRBJ1-1; tentatively, D is TRBD1 (6 bases). The CDR3 has 14 amino acids. Trimming left V 4 bases short and J 4 bases short, with 13 bases between. Germline values: CDR1 SEHNR, CDR2 FQNEAQ (reference sequence). The CDR3 DNA is TGTGCCAGCAGCTCCAGGGACACGCGCACTGAAGCTTTCTTT. This sequence encodes CASSSRDTRTEAFF.

The sample holds many counts of this clonotype. This chain joins TRBV7-2 and TRBJ1-5; D is ambiguous. CDR1 SGHTA and CDR2 FQGNSA come from the germline V gene. The CDR3 runs to 15 residues. The V gene lost 1 base and the J gene lost 0 bases, with 7 bases spanning the gap. The CDR3, as DNA: TGTGCCAGCAGCTTAGAGCTGGGTAGCAATCAGCCCCAGCATTTT. This translates into CASSLELGSNQPQHF.

Details on this clonotype: Sequence at one end of the junction differs from germline and may be a read error. The V gene is TRBV7-3, the J gene TRBJ1-1; the D gene is possibly TRBD1 (5 bases). Germline-derived CDR1 and CDR2 are SGHTA and FQGTGA. There are 13 residues in the CDR3. The CDR3 nucleotides are TGTACCAGCAGCTTTGTAGGGGACACTGAAGCTTTCTTT. This encodes CTSSFVGDTEAFF.

This clonotype was seen ten or more times. V and J are TRBV7-2 and TRBJ2-7, with a weak D call TRBD1 (6 bases). The germline V gene encodes CDR1 SGHTA and CDR2 FQGNSA. The ends were cut back, 5 bases at V and 4 bases at J, with 9 bases in the middle. The CDR3 runs to 12 residues. The CDR3 region is CASSGTSYEQYF. The DNA of the CDR3 is TGTGCCAGCAGCGGGACATCTTACGAGCAGTACTTC.

Comments on this clonotype: It may be a read error: a sequence one base away is much more abundant. The chain joins TRBV7-8 to TRBJ1-1; 7 nucleotides match TRBD1. The CDR3 consists of 14 residues. Germline V gene data show CDR1 as SGHVS and CDR2 as FQNEAQ. The CDR3 reads CVSSSNRGNTEAFF. CDR3 in DNA: TGTGTCAGCAGCTCAAACAGGGGGAACACTGAAGCTTTCTTT.

This clonotype was observed many times. This chain uses TRBV6-1 with TRBJ1-2; 9 nucleotides agree with TRBD1. Trimming at V came to 5 bases and at J to 7 bases, leaving 8 bases not matched to a gene. The germline gives CDR1 MNHNS, CDR2 SASEGT. CDR3 length: 14 amino acids. CDR3 bases: TGTGCCAGCAGTCGGGGACAGGGTAAAGGTGGCTACACCTTC. The encoded protein is CASSRGQGKGGYTF.